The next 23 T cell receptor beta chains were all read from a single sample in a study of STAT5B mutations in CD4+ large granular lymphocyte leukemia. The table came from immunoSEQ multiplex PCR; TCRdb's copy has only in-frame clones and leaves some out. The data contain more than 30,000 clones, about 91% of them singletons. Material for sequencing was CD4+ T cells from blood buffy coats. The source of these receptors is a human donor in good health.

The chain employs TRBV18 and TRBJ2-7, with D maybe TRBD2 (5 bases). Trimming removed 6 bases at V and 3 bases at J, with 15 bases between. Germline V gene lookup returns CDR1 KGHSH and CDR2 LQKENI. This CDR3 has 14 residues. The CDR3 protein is CASSSGSGLYEQYF. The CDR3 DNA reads TGTGCCAGCTCGTCGGGGTCGGGCCTCTACGAGCAGTACTTC.

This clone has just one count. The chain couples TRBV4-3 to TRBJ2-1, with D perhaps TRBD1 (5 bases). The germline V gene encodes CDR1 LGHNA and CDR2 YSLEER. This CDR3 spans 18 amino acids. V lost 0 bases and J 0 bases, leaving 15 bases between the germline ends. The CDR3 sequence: CASSQDYGALSSYNEQFF. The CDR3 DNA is TGCGCCAGCAGCCAAGATTATGGGGCGCTCAGCTCCTACAATGAGCAGTTCTTC.

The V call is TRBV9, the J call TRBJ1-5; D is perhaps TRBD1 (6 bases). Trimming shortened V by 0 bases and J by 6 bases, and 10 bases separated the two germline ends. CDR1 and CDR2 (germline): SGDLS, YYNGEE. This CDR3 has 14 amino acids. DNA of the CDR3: TGTGCCAGCAGCGTAGGGGGGGGGCTTCAGCCCCAGCATTTT. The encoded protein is CASSVGGGLQPQHF.

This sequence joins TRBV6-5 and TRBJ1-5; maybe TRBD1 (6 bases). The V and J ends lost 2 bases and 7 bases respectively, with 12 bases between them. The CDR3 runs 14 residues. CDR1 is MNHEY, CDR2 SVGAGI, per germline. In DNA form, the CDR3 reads TGTGCCAGCAGTTACGATAGGGGGGGCCAGCCCCAGCATTTT. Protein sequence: CASSYDRGGQPQHF.

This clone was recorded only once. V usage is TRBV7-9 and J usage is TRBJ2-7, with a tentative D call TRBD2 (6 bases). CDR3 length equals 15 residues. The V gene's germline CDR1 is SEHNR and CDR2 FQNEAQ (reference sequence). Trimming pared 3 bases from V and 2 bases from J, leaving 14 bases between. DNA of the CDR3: TGTGCCAGCAGCTTCGGAGGGGCGGCAACCTACGAGCAGTACTTC. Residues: CASSFGGAATYEQYF. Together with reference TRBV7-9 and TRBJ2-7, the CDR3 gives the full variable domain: DTGVSQNPRHKITKRGQNVTFRCDPISEHNRLYWYRQTLGQGPEFLTYFQNEAQLEKSRLLSDRFSAERPKGSFSTLEIQRTEQGDSAMYLCASSFGGAATYEQYFGPGTRLTVT.

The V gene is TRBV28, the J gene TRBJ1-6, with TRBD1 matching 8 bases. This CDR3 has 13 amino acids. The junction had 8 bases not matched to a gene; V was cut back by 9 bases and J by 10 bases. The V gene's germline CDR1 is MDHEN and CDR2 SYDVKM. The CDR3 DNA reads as TGTGCCAGTTCCGGGACAGGAAAGTCACCCCTCCACTTT. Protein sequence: CASSGTGKSPLHF.

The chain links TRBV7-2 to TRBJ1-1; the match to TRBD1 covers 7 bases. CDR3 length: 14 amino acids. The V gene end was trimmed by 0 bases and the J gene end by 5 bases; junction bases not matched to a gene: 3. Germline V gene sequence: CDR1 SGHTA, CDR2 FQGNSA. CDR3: CASSLARGRTEAFF. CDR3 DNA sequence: TGTGCCAGCAGCTTAGCAAGGGGGCGGACTGAAGCTTTCTTT.

Here the CDR3 reads CAWDLGMNEQFF. DNA for the CDR3: TGTGCCTGGGACCTAGGGATGAATGAGCAGTTCTTC. The chain carries TRBV30 and TRBJ2-1; D is undetermined. With 5 bases removed from V and 7 bases from J, the gap between germline ends came to 12 bases. This CDR3 is built from 12 residues. Germline lookup yields CDR1 GTSNPN and CDR2 SVGIG (reference sequence). Full variable domain (remainder filled in from reference TRBV30 and TRBJ2-1): SQTIHQWPATLVQPVGSPLSLECTVEGTSNPNLYWYRQAAGRGLQLLFYSVGIGQISSEVPQNLSASRPQDRQFILSSKKLLLSDSGFYLCAWDLGMNEQFFGPGTRLTVL.

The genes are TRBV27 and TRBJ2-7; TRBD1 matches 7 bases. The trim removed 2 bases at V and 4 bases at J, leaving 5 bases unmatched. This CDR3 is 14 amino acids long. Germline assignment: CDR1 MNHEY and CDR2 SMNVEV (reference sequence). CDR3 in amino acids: CASSLRDSLYEQYF. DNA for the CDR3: TGTGCCAGCAGTTTAAGGGACAGCCTTTACGAGCAGTACTTC.

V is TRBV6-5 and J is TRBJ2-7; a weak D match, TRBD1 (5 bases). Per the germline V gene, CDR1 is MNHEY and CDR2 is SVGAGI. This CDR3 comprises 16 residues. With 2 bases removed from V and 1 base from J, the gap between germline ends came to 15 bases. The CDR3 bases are TGTGCCAGCAGTTACGGTTTGGGCAGGGCTTCCTACGAGCAGTACTTC. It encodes CASSYGLGRASYEQYF.

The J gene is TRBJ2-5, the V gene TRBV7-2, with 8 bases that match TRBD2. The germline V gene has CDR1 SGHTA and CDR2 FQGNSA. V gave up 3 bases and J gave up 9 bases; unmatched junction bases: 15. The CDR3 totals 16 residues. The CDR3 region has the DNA TGTGCCAGCAGCTTGTCGGGAGCGGGGGTCCCGAGGGCCCAGTACTTC. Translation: CASSLSGAGVPRAQYF.

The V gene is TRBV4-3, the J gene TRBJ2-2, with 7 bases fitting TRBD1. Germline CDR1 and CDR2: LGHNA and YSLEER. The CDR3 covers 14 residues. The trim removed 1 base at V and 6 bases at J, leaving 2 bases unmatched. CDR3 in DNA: TGCGCCAGCAGCCAAGGAGGGGGCCCCGGGGAGCTGTTTTTT. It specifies CASSQGGGPGELFF.

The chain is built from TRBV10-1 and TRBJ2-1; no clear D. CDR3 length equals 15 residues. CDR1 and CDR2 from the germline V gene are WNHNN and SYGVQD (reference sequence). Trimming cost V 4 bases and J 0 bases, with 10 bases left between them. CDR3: CASSAAYRSYNEQFF. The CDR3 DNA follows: TGCGCCAGCAGTGCGGCGTACCGCTCCTACAATGAGCAGTTCTTC.

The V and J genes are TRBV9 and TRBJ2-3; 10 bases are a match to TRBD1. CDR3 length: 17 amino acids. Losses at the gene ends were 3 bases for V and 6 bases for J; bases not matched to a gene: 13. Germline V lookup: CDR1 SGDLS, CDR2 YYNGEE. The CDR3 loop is CASSEDVRDRGPDTQYF. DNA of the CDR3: TGTGCCAGCAGCGAGGACGTCCGGGACAGGGGACCGGATACGCAGTATTTT.

CDR3 nucleotides: TGCGCCAGCAGTGATGGGCTCGGTTCACCCCTCCACTTT. It codes for CASSDGLGSPLHF. J is TRBJ1-6 and V is TRBV10-1; D is ambiguous. Germline V CDR1 and CDR2: WNHNN, SYGVQD (reference sequence). CDR3 length equals 13 residues. The V end lost 3 bases, the J end lost 9 bases, and 9 bases lay between the germline ends.

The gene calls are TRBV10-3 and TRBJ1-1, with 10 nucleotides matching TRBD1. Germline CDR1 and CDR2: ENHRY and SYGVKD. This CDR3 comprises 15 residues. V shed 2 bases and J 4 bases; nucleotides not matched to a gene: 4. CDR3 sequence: CAISERGTGVTEAFF. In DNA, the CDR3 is TGTGCCATCAGTGAGAGGGGGACAGGGGTCACTGAAGCTTTCTTT.

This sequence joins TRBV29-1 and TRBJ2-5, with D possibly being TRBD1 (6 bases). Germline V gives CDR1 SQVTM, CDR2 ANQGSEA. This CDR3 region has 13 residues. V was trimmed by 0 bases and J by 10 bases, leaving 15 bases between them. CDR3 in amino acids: CSVEDGGRVGQYF. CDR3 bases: TGCAGCGTTGAAGATGGGGGCCGGGTAGGCCAGTACTTC.

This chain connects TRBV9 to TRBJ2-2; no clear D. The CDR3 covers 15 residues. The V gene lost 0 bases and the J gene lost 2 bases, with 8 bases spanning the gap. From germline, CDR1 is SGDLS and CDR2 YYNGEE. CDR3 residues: CASSVAPSNTGELFF. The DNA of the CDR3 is TGTGCCAGCAGCGTAGCTCCTAGTAACACCGGGGAGCTGTTTTTT.

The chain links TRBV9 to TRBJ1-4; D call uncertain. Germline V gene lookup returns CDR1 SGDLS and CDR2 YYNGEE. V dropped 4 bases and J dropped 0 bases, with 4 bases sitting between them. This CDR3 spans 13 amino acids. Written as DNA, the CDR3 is TGTGCCAGCAGCTATACAACTAATGAAAAACTGTTTTTT. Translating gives CASSYTTNEKLFF.

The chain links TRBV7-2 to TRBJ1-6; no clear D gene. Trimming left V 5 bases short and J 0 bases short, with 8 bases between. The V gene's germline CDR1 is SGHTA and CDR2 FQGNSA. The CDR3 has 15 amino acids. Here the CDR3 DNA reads TGTGCCAGCAGCCCGGAGGGCTCCTATAATTCACCCCTCCACTTT. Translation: CASSPEGSYNSPLHF.

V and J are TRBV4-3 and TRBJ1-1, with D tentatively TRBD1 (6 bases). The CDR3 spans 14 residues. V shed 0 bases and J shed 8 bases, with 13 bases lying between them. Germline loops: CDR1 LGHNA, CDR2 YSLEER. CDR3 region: CASSQDWGDIEAFF. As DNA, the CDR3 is TGCGCCAGCAGCCAAGATTGGGGGGACATAGAAGCTTTCTTT.

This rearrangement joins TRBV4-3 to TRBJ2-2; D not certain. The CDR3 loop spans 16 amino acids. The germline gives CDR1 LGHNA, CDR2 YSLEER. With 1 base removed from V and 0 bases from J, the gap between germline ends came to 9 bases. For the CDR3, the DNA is TGCGCCAGCAGCCAAGGACACAACGCGAACACCGGGGAGCTGTTTTTT. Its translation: CASSQGHNANTGELFF.

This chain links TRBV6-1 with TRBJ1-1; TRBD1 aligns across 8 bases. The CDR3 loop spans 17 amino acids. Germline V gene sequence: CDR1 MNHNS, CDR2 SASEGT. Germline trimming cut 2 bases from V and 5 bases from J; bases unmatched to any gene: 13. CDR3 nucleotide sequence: TGTGCCAGCAGTGAACAGGTGACAGGGGTGATGGGAACTGAAGCTTTCTTT. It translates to CASSEQVTGVMGTEAFF.